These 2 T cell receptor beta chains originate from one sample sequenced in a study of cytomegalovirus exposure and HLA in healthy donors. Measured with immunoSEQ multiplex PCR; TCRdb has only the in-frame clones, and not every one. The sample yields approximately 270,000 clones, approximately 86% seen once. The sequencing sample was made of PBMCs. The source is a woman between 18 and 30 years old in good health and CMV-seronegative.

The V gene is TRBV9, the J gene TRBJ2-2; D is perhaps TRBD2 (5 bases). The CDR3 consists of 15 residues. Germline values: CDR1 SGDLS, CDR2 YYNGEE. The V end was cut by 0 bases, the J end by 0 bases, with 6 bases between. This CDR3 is CASSVAGSNTGELFF. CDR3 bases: TGTGCCAGCAGCGTAGCGGGATCGAACACCGGGGAGCTGTTTTTT.

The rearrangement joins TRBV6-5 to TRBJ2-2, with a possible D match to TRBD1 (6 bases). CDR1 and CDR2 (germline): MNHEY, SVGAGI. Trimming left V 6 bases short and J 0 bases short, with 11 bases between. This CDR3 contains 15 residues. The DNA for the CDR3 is TGTGCCAGCAGGGGGGCTGGGGCGAACACCGGGGAGCTGTTTTTT. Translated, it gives CASRGAGANTGELFF.